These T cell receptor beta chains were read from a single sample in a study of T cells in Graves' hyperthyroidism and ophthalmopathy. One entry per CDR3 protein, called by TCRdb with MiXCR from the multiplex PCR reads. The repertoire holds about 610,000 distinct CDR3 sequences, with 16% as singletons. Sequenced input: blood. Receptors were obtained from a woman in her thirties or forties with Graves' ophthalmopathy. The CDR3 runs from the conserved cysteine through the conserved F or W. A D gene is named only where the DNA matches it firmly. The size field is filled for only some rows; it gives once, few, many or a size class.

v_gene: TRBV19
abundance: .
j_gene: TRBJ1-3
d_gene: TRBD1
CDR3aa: CASSFQTGSSGNTIYF
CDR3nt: TGTGCCAGTAGTTTCCAGACAGGGAGCTCTGGAAACACCATATATTTT

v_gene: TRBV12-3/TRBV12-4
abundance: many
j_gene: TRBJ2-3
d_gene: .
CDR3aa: CASRFYQRPRSTDTQYF
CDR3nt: TGTGCCAGCAGATTTTATCAGCGGCCGAGAAGCACAGATACGCAGTATTTT

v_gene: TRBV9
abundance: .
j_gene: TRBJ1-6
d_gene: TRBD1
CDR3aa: CASSVGRGRVGGNSPLHF
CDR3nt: TGTGCCAGCAGCGTGGGCAGGGGGCGCGTCGGGGGAAATTCACCCCTCCACTTT

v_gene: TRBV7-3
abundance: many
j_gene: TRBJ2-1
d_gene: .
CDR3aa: CASRWGGNRRGYNEQFF
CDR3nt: TGTGCCAGCAGGTGGGGCGGAAACAGGAGAGGTTACAATGAGCAGTTCTTC

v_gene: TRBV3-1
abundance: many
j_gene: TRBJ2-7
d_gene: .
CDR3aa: CASSQADYEQYF
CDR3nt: TGTGCCAGCAGCCAAGCGGATTACGAGCAGTACTTC

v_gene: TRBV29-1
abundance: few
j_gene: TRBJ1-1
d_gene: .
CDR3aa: CSGSWGGRVEAFF
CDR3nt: TGCAGCGGTTCTTGGGGGGGGCGGGTTGAAGCTTTCTTT

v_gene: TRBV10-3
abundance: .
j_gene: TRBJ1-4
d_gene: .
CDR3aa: CAITPDGELEKLFF
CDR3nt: TGTGCCATCACTCCGGATGGAGAACTTGAAAAACTGTTTTTT

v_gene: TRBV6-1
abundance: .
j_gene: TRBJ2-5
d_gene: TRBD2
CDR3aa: CASMGGGQETQYF
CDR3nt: TGTGCCAGCATGGGGGGGGGGCAAGAGACCCAGTACTTC

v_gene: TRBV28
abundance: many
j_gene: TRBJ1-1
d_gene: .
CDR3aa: CASHKGDLNTEAFF
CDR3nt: TGTGCCAGTCATAAGGGAGATCTGAACACTGAAGCTTTCTTT

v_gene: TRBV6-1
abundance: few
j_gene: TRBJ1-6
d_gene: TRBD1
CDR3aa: CASSSSGGNSPLHF
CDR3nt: TGTGCCAGCAGTTCCTCAGGGGGTAATTCACCCCTCCACTTT

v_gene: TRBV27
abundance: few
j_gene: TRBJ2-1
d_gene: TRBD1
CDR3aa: CASSPWTGNNEQFF
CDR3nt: TGCGCCAGCAGTCCCTGGACAGGGAACAATGAGCAGTTCTTC

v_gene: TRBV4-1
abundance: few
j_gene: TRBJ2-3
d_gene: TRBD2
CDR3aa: CASGQTAGGQTDTQYF
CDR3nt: TGCGCCAGCGGCCAGACAGCGGGAGGGCAAACAGATACGCAGTATTTT

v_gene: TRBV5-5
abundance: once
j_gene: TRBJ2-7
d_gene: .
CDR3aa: CASSTGTFVYEQYF
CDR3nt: TGTGCCAGCAGTACGGGGACATTCGTCTACGAGCAGTACTTC

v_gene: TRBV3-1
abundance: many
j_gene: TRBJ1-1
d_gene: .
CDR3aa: CASSQDWANTEAFF
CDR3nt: TGTGCCAGCAGCCAAGATTGGGCGAACACTGAAGCTTTCTTT

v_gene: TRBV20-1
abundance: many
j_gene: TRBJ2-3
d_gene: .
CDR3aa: CSSTGYNTDTQYF
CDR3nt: TGCAGTTCGACAGGATACAACACAGATACGCAGTATTTT

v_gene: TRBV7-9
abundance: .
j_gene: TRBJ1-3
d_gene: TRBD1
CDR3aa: CASSLEPTGAAGNTIYF
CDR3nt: TGTGCCAGCAGCCTAGAACCCACAGGGGCGGCAGGAAACACCATATATTTT

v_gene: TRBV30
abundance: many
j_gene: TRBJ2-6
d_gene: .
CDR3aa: CAWSVRLSGANVLTF
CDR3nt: TGTGCCTGGAGTGTAAGGCTCTCTGGGGCCAACGTCCTGACTTTC